Listed below are T cell receptor beta chains from one sample, sequenced in a study of blood T cell repertoires in COVID-19. Method: immunoSEQ multiplex PCR; TCRdb's copy keeps in-frame clones and lacks some. The table has 230,000 or so clones, approximately 84% seen once. Sequencing was carried out using peripheral blood. The source of these receptors is a man aged 45 to 65 with active or convalescent COVID-19. The CDR3 runs from the conserved cysteine through the conserved F or W. A D gene is named only where the DNA matches it firmly. A clone size is listed for some rows: how often the clone was seen (once, few, many), or a class if it is expanded.

j_gene: TRBJ2-5; abundance: -; v_gene: TRBV5-4; d_gene: TRBD2; CDR3nt: TGTGCCAGCAGCCGGGGGGTACCCTCGGGGGAGACCCAGTACTTC; CDR3aa: CASSRGVPSGETQYF
j_gene: TRBJ1-3; abundance: -; v_gene: TRBV2; d_gene: -; CDR3nt: TGTGCCAGCAGTGTCAACAGCCTCTATGGAAACACCATATATTTT; CDR3aa: CASSVNSLYGNTIYF
j_gene: TRBJ1-2; abundance: -; v_gene: TRBV6-5; d_gene: -; CDR3nt: TGTGCCAGCAGTTACTCAGACGGGGGGTATGGCTACACCTTC; CDR3aa: CASSYSDGGYGYTF
j_gene: TRBJ2-1; abundance: -; v_gene: TRBV2; d_gene: TRBD1; CDR3nt: TGTGCCAGCAGCCGTGGACAGGGGGACTACAATGAGCAGTTCTTC; CDR3aa: CASSRGQGDYNEQFF
j_gene: TRBJ1-6; abundance: -; v_gene: TRBV2; d_gene: -; CDR3nt: TGTGCCAGCAGCTCCCTACAGGGCGGTAATTCACCCCTCCACTTT; CDR3aa: CASSSLQGGNSPLHF
j_gene: TRBJ1-1; abundance: few; v_gene: TRBV29-1; d_gene: -; CDR3nt: TGCAGCGTTCCAAAGACAGGGAACACTGAAGCTTTCTTT; CDR3aa: CSVPKTGNTEAFF
j_gene: TRBJ1-1; abundance: -; v_gene: TRBV5-1; d_gene: -; CDR3nt: TGCGCCAGCAGCTCACACGGGATGGACACTGAAGCTTTCTTT; CDR3aa: CASSSHGMDTEAFF
j_gene: TRBJ1-3; abundance: few; v_gene: TRBV12-3/TRBV12-4; d_gene: -; CDR3nt: TGTGCCAGCAGCCTCCGGGACAGAAACACCATATATTTT; CDR3aa: CASSLRDRNTIYF
j_gene: TRBJ2-7; abundance: -; v_gene: TRBV4-2; d_gene: TRBD2; CDR3nt: TGTGCCAGCAGCCAAGATCCCGCAGGTAGCGGGGGAGCCTACGAGCAGTACTTC; CDR3aa: CASSQDPAGSGGAYEQYF
j_gene: TRBJ2-2; abundance: few; v_gene: TRBV30; d_gene: TRBD2; CDR3nt: TGTGCCTGGAGTGGTGTTAGCGGGGGGGCCTGGACCGGGGAGCTGTTTTTT; CDR3aa: CAWSGVSGGAWTGELFF
j_gene: TRBJ1-2; abundance: -; v_gene: TRBV19; d_gene: TRBD1; CDR3nt: TGTGCCAGTAGTGAAGCGTGGGACAGGGGGCAGGATGGCTACACCTTC; CDR3aa: CASSEAWDRGQDGYTF
j_gene: TRBJ2-1; abundance: -; v_gene: TRBV13; d_gene: TRBD2; CDR3nt: TGTGCCAGCAGCTTATGGACTAGCGGGGGCAATGAGCAGTTCTTC; CDR3aa: CASSLWTSGGNEQFF
j_gene: TRBJ2-5; abundance: -; v_gene: TRBV7-9; d_gene: TRBD1; CDR3nt: TGTGCCAGCAGTGAGGACAGGGGGCCTTTGTCCCAGTACTTC; CDR3aa: CASSEDRGPLSQYF
j_gene: TRBJ2-1; abundance: once; v_gene: TRBV6-1; d_gene: -; CDR3nt: TGTGCCAGCAGTGAAGATGGGCTGCTGAGCTCCTACAATGAGCAGTTCTTC; CDR3aa: CASSEDGLLSSYNEQFF